This T cell receptor beta chain was documented in a study of patients and donors after allogeneic stem cell transplantation. The CDR3 contains 18 residues. V trimming: 2 bases; J trimming: 0 bases; junction bases outside the gene matches: 5. Germline V CDR1 and CDR2: MNHEY, SVGAGI. This clonotype came up many times. One entry per CDR3 protein results from TCRdb running MiXCR on the RT-PCR reads. The repertoire holds about 31,000 distinct CDR3 sequences, approximately 6.2% seen once, with around a third in the top ten. The origin of this receptor is a human donor who was either an allogeneic HSCT recipient or a stem cell or donor lymphocyte infusion donor (not recorded which). It is not recorded whose cells these are; they may come from a transplant donor. Specimen: blood, either unsorted or a sorted T cell fraction (not recorded which). The chain links TRBV6-5 to TRBJ2-6; 9 bases are shared with TRBD1. The CDR3 nucleotides are TGTGCCAGCAGTTACCGGGGACAGGGATCCTCTGGGGCCAACGTCCTGACTTTC. This sequence encodes CASSYRGQGSSGANVLTF.